This T cell receptor (beta chain) derives from a study of cytomegalovirus exposure and HLA in healthy donors. Sequencing used immunoSEQ multiplex PCR; TCRdb keeps in-frame clones, though not all of them. This sample yields approximately 280,000 clones, of which approximately 86% are seen a single time; roughly 1% belongs to the top ten. The donors were members of the roughly 130-subject validation cohort (separate from the approximately 670-subject first cohort). Notes on the study in general: According to reports, the classifier identified cytomegalovirus status with high specificity and sensitivity.

Concerning this clone: Its antigen is still unknown.

CDR1 SGHAT and CDR2 FQNNGV come from the germline V gene. The CDR3 is 15 residues long. J gave up 5 bases and V 4 bases, and 8 bases lay outside the gene matches. This sequence originates from a woman under 30 in good health and CMV-seronegative. The J gene is TRBJ2-5, the V gene TRBV11-2; 9 positions match TRBD1. The sample was PBMCs. CDR3: CASSSYRGRGETQYF. The CDR3, as DNA: TGTGCCAGCAGCTCCTACAGGGGGCGAGGGGAGACCCAGTACTTC.